Sequencing of this T cell receptor (beta chain) was carried out in a study of Tregs in tolerant kidney transplant recipients. As regards this clone: The antigen remains unidentified.

General study points: This study did not directly address biological reproducibility.

This table comes from immunoSEQ multiplex PCR, and its TCRdb copy is limited to in-frame clones, with some not included. The sample lists 50,000 to 80,000 clones; about 98% were seen once. CDR3 length: 14 residues. Losses at the gene ends were 3 bases for V and 7 bases for J; bases not matched to a gene: 5. Looked up from germline, CDR1 is SGHTA and CDR2 is FQGTGA. The origin of this receptor is a human donor who received a combined kidney and bone marrow transplant. Sequencing used Tregs from blood, obtained before the transplant. The chain joins TRBV7-3 to TRBJ2-1; TRBD2 matches at 8 bases. DNA for the CDR3: TGTGCCAGCAGCTTTAGCGGGAACTCTAATGAGCAGTTCTTC. As protein: CASSFSGNSNEQFF. Full variable domain (outside the CDR3, taken from reference TRBV7-3 and TRBJ2-1): GAGVSQTPSNKVTEKGKYVELRCDPISGHTALYWYRQSLGQGPEFLIYFQGTGAADDSGLPNDRFFAVRPEGSVSTLKIQRTERGDSAVYLCASSFSGNSNEQFFGPGTRLTVL.